The 21 T cell receptor beta chains given below trace back to one sample, sequenced in a study of blood T cells in healthy people across ages. The second PCR ran roughly 6 to 11 cycles with a sample-barcoded 5' primer and J-beta primers. Using its own MiXCR run on the 5' RACE reads, TCRdb lists one record per CDR3 protein. This repertoire shows about a million distinct CDR3 sequences, around 48% found once; its top ten account for around an eighth. The sample consisted of blood. The source is a man aged 30 to 45 in good health.

The V call is TRBV9, the J call TRBJ2-1; TRBD2 matches 11 bases. V lost 5 bases to trimming and J lost 7 bases; unmatched junction nucleotides: 8. CDR3 length: 15 amino acids. Germline CDR1 reads SGDLS; CDR2 reads YYNGEE. This CDR3 is CASSPPGLAENEQFF. The CDR3 DNA sequence: TGTGCCAGCAGTCCACCGGGACTAGCGGAGAATGAGCAGTTCTTC.

This clonotype was picked up many times. The chain couples TRBV10-3 to TRBJ2-1; weak D call: TRBD1 (6 bases). V lost 2 bases to trimming and J lost 8 bases, with 16 bases between them. The length of the CDR3 is 15 residues. Germline V lookup: CDR1 ENHRY, CDR2 SYGVKD. CDR3 nucleotides: TGTGCCATCAGTGAGACCCGATTACAGGGCCATGAGCAGTTCTTC. This codes for CAISETRLQGHEQFF.

The chain combines TRBV10-3 with TRBJ2-7, with TRBD2 matching over 10 bases. Germline V gene lookup returns CDR1 ENHRY and CDR2 SYGVKD. J was trimmed by 7 bases and V by 2 bases; bases with no gene match: 14. CDR3 length equals 17 residues. The CDR3 sequence is CAISEGNSGGRHNEQYF. In DNA, the CDR3 is TGTGCCATCAGTGAGGGAAATAGCGGGGGGCGGCACAATGAGCAGTACTTC.

The J gene is TRBJ1-2, the V gene TRBV20-1; D is uncertain. The CDR3 length is 13 residues. Trimming removed 3 bases at V and 5 bases at J, with 13 bases between. The germline CDR1 and CDR2 sequences are DFQATT and SNEGSKA (reference sequence). CDR3 in amino acids: CSARGIAQYGYTF. The CDR3 nucleotides read TGCAGTGCTAGGGGGATCGCTCAATATGGCTACACCTTC.

The chain links TRBV5-1 to TRBJ2-3; 9 bases line up with TRBD2. The germline gives CDR1 SGHRS, CDR2 YFSETQ. The CDR3 is 18 amino acids. V lost 0 bases, J lost 2 bases, and 10 bases stayed unmatched. Here the CDR3 DNA reads TGCGCCAGCAGCTTGGGGTTAGCGGGGGACGTTTTCACAGATACGCAGTATTTT. This encodes CASSLGLAGDVFTDTQYF.

The chain joins TRBV20-1 to TRBJ2-3, with 7 bases matching TRBD2. Looked up from germline, CDR1 is DFQATT and CDR2 is SNEGSKA (reference sequence). V trimming: 0 bases; J trimming: 1 base; junction bases outside the gene matches: 4. The CDR3 sequence is 15 residues long. CDR3 DNA sequence: TGCAGTGCTAGAGATTTCAGCGGGGGCACAGATACGCAGTATTTT. Its protein is CSARDFSGGTDTQYF.

This chain connects TRBV7-2 to TRBJ1-2; D gene unclear. The V end was cut by 1 base, the J end by 0 bases, with 9 bases between. The germline V gene has CDR1 SGHTA and CDR2 FQGNSA. This CDR3 comprises 15 residues. Here the CDR3 DNA reads TGTGCCAGCAGCTTAGTCCGAACTACTAACTATGGCTACACCTTC. Amino acids: CASSLVRTTNYGYTF.

This clonotype was recorded only once. The chain links TRBV29-1 to TRBJ1-1, with D uncertain. CDR3 size: 14 residues. Germline loops: CDR1 SQVTM, CDR2 ANQGSEA. With 1 base removed from V and 2 bases from J, the gap between germline ends came to 11 bases. CDR3 in amino acids: CSVEGQPKNTEAFF. CDR3 nucleotides: TGCAGCGTTGAAGGGCAACCAAAAAACACTGAAGCTTTCTTT.

The rearrangement joins TRBV29-1 to TRBJ1-2; TRBD1 matches 8 bases. With 3 bases clipped from V and 5 bases from J, the junction kept 5 bases outside the gene matches. Germline CDR1 is SQVTM and CDR2 is ANQGSEA. The CDR3 covers 13 residues. The CDR3 region has the DNA TGCAGCGTTGATGTAGGACAGGGATATGGCTACACCTTC. The encoded protein is CSVDVGQGYGYTF. The full variable domain, in which reference TRBV29-1 and TRBJ1-2 provide the parts outside the CDR3, is SAVISQKPSRDICQRGTSLTIQCQVDSQVTMMFWYRQQPGQSLTLIATANQGSEATYESGFVIDKFPISRPNLTFSTLTVSNMSPEDSSIYLCSVDVGQGYGYTFGSGTRLTVV.

The table lists this clonotype with a few counts. The chain has TRBV9 and TRBJ2-3; 8 bases align to TRBD1. The CDR3 is made up of 15 amino acids. Germline CDR1 is SGDLS and CDR2 is YYNGEE. The V and J ends lost 3 bases and 2 bases, in that order; junction bases with no gene match: 5. This CDR3 reads CASSADRAITDTQYF. CDR3 DNA sequence: TGTGCCAGCAGCGCGGACAGGGCGATCACAGATACGCAGTATTTT.

This chain joins TRBV4-3 and TRBJ1-5, with D perhaps matching TRBD1 (6 bases). The V and J ends lost 4 bases and 7 bases respectively, with 14 bases between them. CDR1 is LGHNA and CDR2 is YSLEER in the germline V gene. The CDR3 totals 14 residues. CDR3 amino acids: CASSRSRGWQPQHF. CDR3 sequence (DNA): TGCGCCAGCAGCCGATCCAGGGGTTGGCAGCCCCAGCATTTT.

This rearrangement joins TRBV3-1 to TRBJ1-2, with TRBD1 as a possible D gene (5 bases). V was trimmed by 5 bases and J by 5 bases, leaving 12 bases between them. Germline V lookup: CDR1 LGHDT, CDR2 YNNKEL (reference sequence). The CDR3 length is 13 residues. CDR3 loop: CASSSRGEYGYTF. The CDR3 DNA is TGTGCCAGCAGCTCCCGGGGGGAGTATGGCTACACCTTC.

The rearrangement uses TRBV28 and TRBJ2-7; possibly TRBD1 or TRBD2 for D (5 bases each). The V gene's germline CDR1 is MDHEN and CDR2 SYDVKM. The V end was cut by 8 bases, the J end by 10 bases, with 18 bases between. The CDR3 sequence is 12 residues long. CDR3 residues: CASLGETQAQYF. The CDR3 coding sequence is TGTGCCAGCTTGGGGGAGACCCAGGCCCAGTACTTC.

The chain is built from TRBV20-1 and TRBJ1-1; no reliable D call. Germline CDR1 is DFQATT and CDR2 is SNEGSKA (reference sequence). The CDR3 covers 12 residues. The CDR3 loop reads CSCDRRNTEAFF. The CDR3 DNA reads TGCAGCTGCGATAGGAGGAACACTGAAGCTTTCTTT.

In this sample, this clonotype turned up a few times. The chain links TRBV5-1 to TRBJ1-1; maybe TRBD1 (5 bases). V was shortened by 3 bases and J by 7 bases, with 13 bases between the two germline ends. CDR1 SGHRS and CDR2 YFSETQ come from the germline V gene. The CDR3 covers 13 residues. CDR3 amino acids: CASSSDSANEAFF. The CDR3 region has the DNA TGCGCCAGCAGCTCTGACAGTGCTAATGAAGCTTTCTTT.

The chain couples TRBV4-1 to TRBJ2-7; a weak D match, TRBD1 (6 bases). The CDR3 runs to 14 residues. With 6 bases removed from V and 0 bases from J, the gap between germline ends came to 12 bases. Germline lookup yields CDR1 MGHRA and CDR2 YSYEKL. CDR3 sequence reads: CASRRQVGSYEQYF. The CDR3 DNA follows: TGCGCCAGCAGGCGACAGGTGGGCTCCTACGAGCAGTACTTC.

The chain is built from TRBV12-3 or TRBV12-4 and TRBJ2-3, with D perhaps TRBD1 or TRBD2 (6 bases each). The V gene lost 6 bases and the J gene lost 8 bases, with 21 bases spanning the gap. The CDR3 is 15 residues long. The CDR3 region is CASSPSLGGSGTQYF. The CDR3 DNA follows: TGTGCCAGCAGCCCCTCACTAGGGGGGTCCGGTACGCAGTATTTT.

The chain joins TRBV7-9 to TRBJ2-4; 9 bases fit TRBD2. The end of the DNA aligns better with TRBJ2-7, so the J call may be wrong. Germline V lookup: CDR1 SEHNR, CDR2 FQNEAQ (reference sequence). The CDR3 loop spans 17 amino acids. The CDR3 nucleotides read TGTGCCAGCAGCACTAGGTCCCCCGGGACTAGCTTCCACGAGCAGTACTTC. Amino acid sequence: CASSTRSPGTSFHEQYF.

The chain carries TRBV6-2 or TRBV6-3 and TRBJ2-7; no reliable D call. This CDR3 is built from 14 residues. Trimming pared 2 bases from V and 2 bases from J, leaving 10 bases between. Germline values: CDR1 MNHEY, CDR2 SVGEGT. The CDR3: CASSYVPETYEQYF. In nucleotides, the CDR3 is TGTGCCAGCAGTTACGTCCCCGAGACCTACGAGCAGTACTTC.

The chain combines TRBV28 with TRBJ2-6, with unresolved D. CDR3 size: 17 residues. Trimming removed 3 bases at V and 0 bases at J, with 12 bases between. Germline V gene data show CDR1 as MDHEN and CDR2 as SYDVKM. The CDR3 nucleotides read TGTGCCAGCAGTTTCGGGCAGGTACTCTCTGGGGCCAACGTCCTGACTTTC. Translating gives CASSFGQVLSGANVLTF. Full variable domain (outside the CDR3, taken from reference TRBV28 and TRBJ2-6): DVKVTQSSRYLVKRTGEKVFLECVQDMDHENMFWYRQDPGLGLRLIYFSYDVKMKEKGDIPEGYSVSREKKERFSLILESASTNQTSMYLCASSFGQVLSGANVLTFGAGSRLTVL.

V gene TRBV14 combines with J gene TRBJ2-4; 9 bases are a match to TRBD1. The DNA end lines up better with TRBJ2-5; the J call may be wrong. CDR3 length equals 18 residues. Per the germline V gene, CDR1 is SGHDN and CDR2 is FVKESK. CDR3 DNA: TGTGCCAGCAGCCAAGATTATCGGGACAGGGTATTCCAAGAGACCCAGTACTTC. Amino acid sequence: CASSQDYRDRVFQETQYF.